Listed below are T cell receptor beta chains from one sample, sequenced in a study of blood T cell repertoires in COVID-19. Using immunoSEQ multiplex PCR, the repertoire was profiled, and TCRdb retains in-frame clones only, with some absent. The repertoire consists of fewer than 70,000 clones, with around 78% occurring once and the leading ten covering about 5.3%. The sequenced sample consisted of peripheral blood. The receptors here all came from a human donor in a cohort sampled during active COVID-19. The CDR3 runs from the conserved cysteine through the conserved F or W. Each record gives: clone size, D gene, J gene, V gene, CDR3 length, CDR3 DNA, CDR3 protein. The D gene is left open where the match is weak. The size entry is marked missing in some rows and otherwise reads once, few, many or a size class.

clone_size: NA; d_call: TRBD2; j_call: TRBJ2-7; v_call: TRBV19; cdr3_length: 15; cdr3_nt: TGTGCCAGTAGTATCGGGACTAGCGGGAGTTACGAGCAGTACTTC; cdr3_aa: CASSIGTSGSYEQYF
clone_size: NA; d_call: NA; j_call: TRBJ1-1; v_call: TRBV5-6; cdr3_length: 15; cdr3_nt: TGTGCCAGCAGCATTGAGGCACTGAGGAACACTGAAGCTTTCTTT; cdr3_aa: CASSIEALRNTEAFF
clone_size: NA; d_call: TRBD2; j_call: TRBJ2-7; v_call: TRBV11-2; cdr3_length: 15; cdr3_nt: TGTGCCAGCAGCTTAGAACTAGCGGGAAACTACGAGCAGTACTTC; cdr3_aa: CASSLELAGNYEQYF
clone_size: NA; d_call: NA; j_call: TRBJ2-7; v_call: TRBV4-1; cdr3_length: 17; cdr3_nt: TGCGCCAGCAGCCTCCTACCGGGGGTGCAGGGCGCCTACGAGCAGTACTTC; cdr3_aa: CASSLLPGVQGAYEQYF
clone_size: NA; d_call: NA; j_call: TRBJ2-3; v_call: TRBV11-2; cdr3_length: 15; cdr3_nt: TGTGCCAGCAGCTCCCCTGGGCGCCCGGCAGATACGCAGTATTTT; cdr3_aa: CASSSPGRPADTQYF
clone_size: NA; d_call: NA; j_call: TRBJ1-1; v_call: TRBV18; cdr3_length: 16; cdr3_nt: TGTGCCAGCTCACCACCTCGGGGGGCCGCTGACACTGAAGCTTTCTTT; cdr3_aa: CASSPPRGAADTEAFF
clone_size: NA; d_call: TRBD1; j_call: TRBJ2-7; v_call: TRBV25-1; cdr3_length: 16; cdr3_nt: TGTGCCAGCAGTCCTCGACGGGACAGGGACCCCTCTGGGCAGTACTTC; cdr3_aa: CASSPRRDRDPSGQYF
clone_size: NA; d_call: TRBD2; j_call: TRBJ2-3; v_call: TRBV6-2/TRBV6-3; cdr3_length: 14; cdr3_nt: TGTGCCAGCAGTTATAGCGGGGGGTCAGATACGCAGTATTTT; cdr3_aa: CASSYSGGSDTQYF
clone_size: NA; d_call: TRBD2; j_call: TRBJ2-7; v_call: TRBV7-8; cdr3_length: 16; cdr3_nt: TGTGCCAGCAGCTTTACACCCGGGACTAGAAACTACGAGCAGTACTTC; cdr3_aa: CASSFTPGTRNYEQYF
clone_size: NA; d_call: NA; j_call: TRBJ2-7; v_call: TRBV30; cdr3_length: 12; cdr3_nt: TGTGCCTGGAGTCGACAAACCAACGAGCAGTACTTC; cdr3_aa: CAWSRQTNEQYF
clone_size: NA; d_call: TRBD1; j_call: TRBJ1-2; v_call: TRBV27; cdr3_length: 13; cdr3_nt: TGTGCCAGCAGTAGAGACAGGGGACGAGGCTACACCTTC; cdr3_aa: CASSRDRGRGYTF
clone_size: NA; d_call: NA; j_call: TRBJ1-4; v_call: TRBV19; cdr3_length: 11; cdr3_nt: TGTGCCAGTAGCCTCGACGGGAAACTGTTTTTT; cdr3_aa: CASSLDGKLFF
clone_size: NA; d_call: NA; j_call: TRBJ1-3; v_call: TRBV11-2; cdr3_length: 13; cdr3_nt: TGTGCCAGCAGCCCCGGCGGTCGGAACACCATATATTTT; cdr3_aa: CASSPGGRNTIYF
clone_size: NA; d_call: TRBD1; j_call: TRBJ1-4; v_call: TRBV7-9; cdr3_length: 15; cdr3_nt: TGTGCCAGCAGCTATAATGGACAGGGTTATGAAAAACTGTTTTTT; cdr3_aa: CASSYNGQGYEKLFF
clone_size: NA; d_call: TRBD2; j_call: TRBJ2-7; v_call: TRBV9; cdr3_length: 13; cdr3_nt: TGTGCCAGCAGCGTACGGACTAGCGGCGAGCAGTACTTC; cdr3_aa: CASSVRTSGEQYF
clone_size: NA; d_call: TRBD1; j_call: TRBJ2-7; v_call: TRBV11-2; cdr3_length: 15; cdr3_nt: TGTGCCAGCAGTGAGGAGGGACAGGGATCCTACGAGCAGTACTTC; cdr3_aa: CASSEEGQGSYEQYF
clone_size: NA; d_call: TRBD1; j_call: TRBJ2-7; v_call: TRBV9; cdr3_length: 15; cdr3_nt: TGTGCCAGCTCCACCGACAGGGGGGGTTCCTACGAGCAGTACTTC; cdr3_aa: CASSTDRGGSYEQYF
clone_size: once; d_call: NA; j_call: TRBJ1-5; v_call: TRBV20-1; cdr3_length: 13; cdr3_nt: TGCAGTGCCAGTTGGGGCCTTTATCAGCCCCAGCATTTT; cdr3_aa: CSASWGLYQPQHF
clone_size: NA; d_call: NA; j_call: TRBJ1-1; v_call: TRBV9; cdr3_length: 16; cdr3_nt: TGTGCCAGCAGCGTACCAGACAGGTCTTTCGACACTGAAGCTTTCTTT; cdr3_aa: CASSVPDRSFDTEAFF
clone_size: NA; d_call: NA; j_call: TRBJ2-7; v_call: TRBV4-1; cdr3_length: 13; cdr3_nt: TGCGCCAGCAGCCAAGGACAGGACTACGAGCAGTACTTC; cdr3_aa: CASSQGQDYEQYF
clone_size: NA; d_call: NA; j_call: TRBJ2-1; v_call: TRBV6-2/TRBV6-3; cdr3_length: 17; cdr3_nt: TGTGCCAGCAGTTATCCCTCCGGGGGACCCCGATCCGATGAGCAGTTCTTC; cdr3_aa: CASSYPSGGPRSDEQFF
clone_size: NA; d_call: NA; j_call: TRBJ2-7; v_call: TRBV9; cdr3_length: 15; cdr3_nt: TGTGCCAGCAGCGAGGGACATTCGTCTGTCTACGAGCAGTACTTC; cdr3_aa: CASSEGHSSVYEQYF
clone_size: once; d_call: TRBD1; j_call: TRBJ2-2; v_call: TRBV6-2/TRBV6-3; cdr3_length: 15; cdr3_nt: TGTGCCAGCAGTAAACAGGGGGCGGGGACCGGGGAGCTGTTTTTT; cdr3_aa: CASSKQGAGTGELFF
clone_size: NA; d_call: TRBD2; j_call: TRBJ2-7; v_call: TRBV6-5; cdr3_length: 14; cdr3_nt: TGTGCCAGCAGTTACCACGCTAGCGGGAGCGAGCAGTACTTC; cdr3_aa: CASSYHASGSEQYF
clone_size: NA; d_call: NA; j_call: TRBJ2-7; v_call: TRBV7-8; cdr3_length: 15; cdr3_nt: TGTGCCAGCAGCTTAGGTCAGGGTGGCACCTACGAGCAGTACTTC; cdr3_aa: CASSLGQGGTYEQYF
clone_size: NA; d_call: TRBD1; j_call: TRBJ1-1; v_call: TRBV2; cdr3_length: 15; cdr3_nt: TGTGCCAGCAGTAATCCGGGACAGATGAACACTGAAGCTTTCTTT; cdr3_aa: CASSNPGQMNTEAFF
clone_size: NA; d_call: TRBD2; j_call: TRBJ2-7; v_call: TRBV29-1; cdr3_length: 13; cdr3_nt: TGCAGCGTAACCGGGACTAGCCGATACGAGCAGTACTTC; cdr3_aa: CSVTGTSRYEQYF
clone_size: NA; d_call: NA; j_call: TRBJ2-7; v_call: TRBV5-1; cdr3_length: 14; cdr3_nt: TGCGCCAGCAGCCCCGGGACACTGACCTACGAGCAGTACTTC; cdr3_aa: CASSPGTLTYEQYF
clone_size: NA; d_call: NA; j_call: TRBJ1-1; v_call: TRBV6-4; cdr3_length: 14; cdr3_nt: TGTGCCGCGAAGGAGAACAGGGAGAACACTGAAGCTTTCTTT; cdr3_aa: CAAKENRENTEAFF
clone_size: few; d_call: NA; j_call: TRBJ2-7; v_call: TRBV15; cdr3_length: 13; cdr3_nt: TGTGCCACCAGCAATATCCCTCTAGGCGAGCAGTACTTC; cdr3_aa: CATSNIPLGEQYF
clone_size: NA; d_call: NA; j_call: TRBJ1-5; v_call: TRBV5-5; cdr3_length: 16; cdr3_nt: TGTGCCAGCAACATACAGGCCCAATCGCAGAATCAGCCCCAGCATTTT; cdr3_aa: CASNIQAQSQNQPQHF
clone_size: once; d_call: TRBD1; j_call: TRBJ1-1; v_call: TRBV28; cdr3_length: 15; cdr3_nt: TGTGCCAGCAGGACCGACAGGGGTTTGGGGACTGAAGCTTTCTTT; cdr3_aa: CASRTDRGLGTEAFF
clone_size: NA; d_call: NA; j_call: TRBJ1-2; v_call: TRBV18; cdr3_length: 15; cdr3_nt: TGTGCCAGCTCACCACTGGAACAGGGCCTCTATGGCTACACCTTC; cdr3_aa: CASSPLEQGLYGYTF
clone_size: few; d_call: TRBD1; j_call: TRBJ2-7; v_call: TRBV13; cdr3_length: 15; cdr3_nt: TGTGCCAGCAGCTCACGGGACAGAAGCTCCTACGAGCAGTACTTC; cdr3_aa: CASSSRDRSSYEQYF
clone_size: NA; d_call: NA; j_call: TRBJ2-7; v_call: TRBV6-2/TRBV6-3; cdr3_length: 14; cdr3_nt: TGTGCCAGCAGTACCTCGAGGCCGACCTACGAGCAGTACTTC; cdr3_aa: CASSTSRPTYEQYF
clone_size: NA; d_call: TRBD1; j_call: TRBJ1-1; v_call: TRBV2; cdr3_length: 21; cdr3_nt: TGTGCCAGCAGTGAAGAGGAGAGAGCACATTGGGGGACAGGGGGCAGAACTGAAGCTTTCTTT; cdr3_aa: CASSEEERAHWGTGGRTEAFF
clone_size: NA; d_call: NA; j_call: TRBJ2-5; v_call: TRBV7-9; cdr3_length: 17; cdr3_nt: TGTGCCAGCAGCTTAGAAGGCTGGCGGGGTTCTCAAGAGACCCAGTACTTC; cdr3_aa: CASSLEGWRGSQETQYF
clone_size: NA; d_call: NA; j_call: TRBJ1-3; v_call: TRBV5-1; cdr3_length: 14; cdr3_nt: TGCGCCAGCAGCCTACAGGGTAGTGGAAACACCATATATTTT; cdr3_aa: CASSLQGSGNTIYF
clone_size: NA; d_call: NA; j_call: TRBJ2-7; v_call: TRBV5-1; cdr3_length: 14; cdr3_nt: TGCGCCAGCAGCTTGGCGTCAGGACATTACGAGCAGTACTTC; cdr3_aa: CASSLASGHYEQYF
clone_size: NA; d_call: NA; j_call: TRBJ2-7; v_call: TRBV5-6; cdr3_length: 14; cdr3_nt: TGTGCCAGTGCTATTGGGGGGGCGAGGGCCGAGCAGTACTTC; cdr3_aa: CASAIGGARAEQYF
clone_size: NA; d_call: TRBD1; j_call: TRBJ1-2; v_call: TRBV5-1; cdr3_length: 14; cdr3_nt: TGCGCCAGCAGCTTGCAACAGGGGAAATATGGCTACACCTTC; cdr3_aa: CASSLQQGKYGYTF
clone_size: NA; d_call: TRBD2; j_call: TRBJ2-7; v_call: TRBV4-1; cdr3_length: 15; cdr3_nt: TGCGCCAGCAGCCAGTGGACTAGCGGTAACTACGAGCAGTACTTC; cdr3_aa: CASSQWTSGNYEQYF
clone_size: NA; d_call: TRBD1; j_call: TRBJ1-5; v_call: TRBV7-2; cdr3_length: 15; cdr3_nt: TGTGCCAGCAGCTTAGGGACAGGTACAATCCAGCCCCAGCATTTT; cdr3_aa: CASSLGTGTIQPQHF
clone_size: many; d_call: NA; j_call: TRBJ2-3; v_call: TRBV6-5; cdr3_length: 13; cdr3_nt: TGTGCCAGCAGTTACTCCCTCACAGATACGCAGTATTTT; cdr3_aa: CASSYSLTDTQYF
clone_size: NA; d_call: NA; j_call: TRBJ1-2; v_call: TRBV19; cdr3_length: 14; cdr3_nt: TGTGCCAGTAGTATCTCACAGACAAGCCGGGGCTACACCTTC; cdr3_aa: CASSISQTSRGYTF
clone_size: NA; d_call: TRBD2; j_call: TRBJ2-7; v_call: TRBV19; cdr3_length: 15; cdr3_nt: TGTGTCCTAACTCGGGCGGGGGGGCGGTCCTACGAGCAGTACTTC; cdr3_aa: CVLTRAGGRSYEQYF
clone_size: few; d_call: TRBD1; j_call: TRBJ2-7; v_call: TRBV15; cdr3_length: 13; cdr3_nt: TGTGCCACCAGGTACAGGGGGCAAGTCGAGCAGTACTTC; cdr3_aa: CATRYRGQVEQYF
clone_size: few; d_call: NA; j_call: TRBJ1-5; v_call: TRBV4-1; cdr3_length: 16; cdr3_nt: TGCGCCAGCAGCCCTTCTCTGGCACCTAGCAATCAGCCCCAGCATTTT; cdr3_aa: CASSPSLAPSNQPQHF
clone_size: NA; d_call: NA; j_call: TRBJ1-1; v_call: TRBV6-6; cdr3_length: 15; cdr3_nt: TGTGCCAGCAGTAACTACGCAGGGGTTGGTGAGGAAGCTTTCTTT; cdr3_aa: CASSNYAGVGEEAFF